This TCR beta chain was found in a study of blood T cell repertoires in COVID-19. Study at large: Collection of acute and convalescent COVID-19 samples took place in the United States, Italy and Spain.

Sequencing was performed with immunoSEQ multiplex PCR; in TCRdb, only in-frame clones are kept and a portion is missing. The sample includes around 42,000 clones, roughly 80% of them seen just once. CDR1 and CDR2 (germline): MNHEY, SVGAGI. Trimming left V 2 bases short and J 4 bases short, with 15 bases between. The CDR3 loop spans 16 amino acids. The TCR was taken from a woman aged 60-75 years with acute or convalescent COVID-19. Sequencing input: peripheral blood. The rearrangement uses TRBV6-5 and TRBJ1-3; TRBD1 is a possible D gene (5 bases). CDR3 in DNA: TGTGCCAGCAGTTACGAGAGTCAGGGCCTAGGAAACACCATATATTTT. Translation: CASSYESQGLGNTIYF.